The T cell receptor (beta chain) described here comes from a study of cytomegalovirus exposure and HLA in healthy donors. Trimming took 4 bases from V and 4 from J; bases not matched to a gene: 9. This CDR3 has 17 residues. Germline CDR1 is SGDLS and CDR2 is YYNGEE. Primers for the PCR totalled 60 Vbeta and 13 Jbeta. Clones were read by immunoSEQ multiplex PCR, and TCRdb kept only the in-frame ones, dropping some. The sample includes 40,000 to 50,000 clones, approximately 70% of them seen just once. This receptor was obtained from a young man in good health and CMV-seronegative. The chain joins TRBV9 to TRBJ2-7; TRBD2 matches at 15 bases. Sequencing used PBMCs. The CDR3 DNA sequence: TGTGCCAGCAGCCCGGGACTAGCGGGGGGCAGGCTATACGAGCAGTACTTC. Translation gives CASSPGLAGGRLYEQYF.